This paragraph reports one TCR beta chain. Its specificity is unknown. The data belong to a study of cytomegalovirus exposure and HLA in healthy donors. Overall study results and limits: Across donors, most TCRs were seen rarely, yet some public ones were widespread. There were under 200 TCR beta chains listed as cytomegalovirus-associated. Later analysis placed DRB1 highest and HLA-C lowest in TCR association rates, which differed by HLA locus.

The primer mix had 60 Vbeta and 13 Jbeta primers. Sequenced by immunoSEQ multiplex PCR; TCRdb stores in-frame clones only, minus some. This sample has about 92,000 clones, with approximately 71% found just once. The germline gives CDR1 LGHNA, CDR2 YSLEER. V was pared by 2 bases and J by 2 bases, with 4 bases between. The CDR3 is 13 amino acids. The V gene is TRBV4-3, the J gene TRBJ1-5; unclear D gene. Material for sequencing was PBMCs. The sequence came from a woman aged 18-29 years in good health and CMV-seropositive. The DNA for the CDR3 is TGCGCCAGCAGCCAATCCGGCAATCAGCCCCAGCATTTT. Residues: CASSQSGNQPQHF.